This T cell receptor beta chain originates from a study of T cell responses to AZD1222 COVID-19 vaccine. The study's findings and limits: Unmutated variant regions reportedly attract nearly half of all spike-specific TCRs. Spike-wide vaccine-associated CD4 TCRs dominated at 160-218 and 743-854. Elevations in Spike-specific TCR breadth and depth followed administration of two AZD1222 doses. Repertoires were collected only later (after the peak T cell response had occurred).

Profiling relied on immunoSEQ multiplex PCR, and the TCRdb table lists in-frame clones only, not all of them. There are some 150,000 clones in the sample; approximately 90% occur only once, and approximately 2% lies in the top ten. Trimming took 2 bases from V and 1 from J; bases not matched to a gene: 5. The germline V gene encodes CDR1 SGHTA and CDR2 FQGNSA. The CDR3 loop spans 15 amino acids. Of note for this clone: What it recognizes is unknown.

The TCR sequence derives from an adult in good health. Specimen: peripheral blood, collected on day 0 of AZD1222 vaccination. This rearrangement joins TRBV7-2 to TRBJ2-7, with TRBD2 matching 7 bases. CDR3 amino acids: CASSLSAGRSYEQYF. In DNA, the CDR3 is TGTGCCAGCAGCTTATCAGCGGGGCGATCCTACGAGCAGTACTTC.